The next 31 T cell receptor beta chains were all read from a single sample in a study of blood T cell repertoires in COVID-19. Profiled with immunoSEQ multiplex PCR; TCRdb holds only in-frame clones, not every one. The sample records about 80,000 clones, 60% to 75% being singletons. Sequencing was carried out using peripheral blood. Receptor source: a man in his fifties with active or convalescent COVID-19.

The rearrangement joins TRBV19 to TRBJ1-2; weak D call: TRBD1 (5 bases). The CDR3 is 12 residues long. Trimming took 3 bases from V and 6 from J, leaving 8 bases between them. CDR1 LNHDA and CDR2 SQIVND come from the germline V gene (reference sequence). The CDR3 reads CASSISRDGYTF. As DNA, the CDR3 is TGTGCCAGTAGTATCTCCAGGGATGGCTACACCTTC.

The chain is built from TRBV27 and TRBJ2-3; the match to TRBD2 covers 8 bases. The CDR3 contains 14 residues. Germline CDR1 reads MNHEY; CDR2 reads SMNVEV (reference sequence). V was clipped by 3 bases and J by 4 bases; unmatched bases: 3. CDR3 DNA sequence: TGTGCCAGCAGTTTCGGGGGGGCTGCAGATACGCAGTATTTT. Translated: CASSFGGAADTQYF.

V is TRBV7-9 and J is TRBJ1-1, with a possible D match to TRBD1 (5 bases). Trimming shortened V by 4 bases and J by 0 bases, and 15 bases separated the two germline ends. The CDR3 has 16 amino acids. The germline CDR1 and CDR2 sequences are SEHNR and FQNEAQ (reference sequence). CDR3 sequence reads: CASSSDRGRVNTEAFF. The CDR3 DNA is TGTGCCAGCAGCTCAGACAGAGGGAGGGTGAACACTGAAGCTTTCTTT.

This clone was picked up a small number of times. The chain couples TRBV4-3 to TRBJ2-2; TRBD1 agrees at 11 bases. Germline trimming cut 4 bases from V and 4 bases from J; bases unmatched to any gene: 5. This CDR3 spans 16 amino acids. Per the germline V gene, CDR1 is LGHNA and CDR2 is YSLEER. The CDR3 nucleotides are TGCGCCAGCAGCCCCCGGGACAGGGGGGGCACCGGGGAGCTGTTTTTT. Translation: CASSPRDRGGTGELFF.

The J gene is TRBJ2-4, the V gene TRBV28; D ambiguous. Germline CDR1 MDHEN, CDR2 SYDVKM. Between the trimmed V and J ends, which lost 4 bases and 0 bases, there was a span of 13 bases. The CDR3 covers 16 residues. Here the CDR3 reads CASSSNPHIAKNIQYF. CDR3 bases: TGTGCCAGCAGTTCCAATCCCCACATAGCCAAAAACATTCAGTACTTC.

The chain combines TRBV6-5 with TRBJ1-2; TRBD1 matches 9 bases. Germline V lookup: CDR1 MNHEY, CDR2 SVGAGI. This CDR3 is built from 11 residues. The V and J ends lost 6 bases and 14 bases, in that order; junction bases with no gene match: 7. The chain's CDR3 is CASRAGTGWTF. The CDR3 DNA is TGTGCCAGCAGAGCCGGGACAGGGTGGACCTTC.

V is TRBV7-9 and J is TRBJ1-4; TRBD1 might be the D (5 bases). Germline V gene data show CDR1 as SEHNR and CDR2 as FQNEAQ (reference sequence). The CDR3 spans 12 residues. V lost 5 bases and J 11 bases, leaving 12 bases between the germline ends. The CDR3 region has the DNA TGTGCCAGCAGCCCGGAGCGGGGGAAACTGTTTTTT. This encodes CASSPERGKLFF.

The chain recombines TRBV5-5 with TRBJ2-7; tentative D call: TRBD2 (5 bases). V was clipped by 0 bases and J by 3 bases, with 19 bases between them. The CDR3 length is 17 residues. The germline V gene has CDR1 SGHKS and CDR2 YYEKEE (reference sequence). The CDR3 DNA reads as TGTGCCAGCAGCTTGGCCTGGACGGCTAGCCCGTACTACGAGCAGTACTTC. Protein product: CASSLAWTASPYYEQYF.

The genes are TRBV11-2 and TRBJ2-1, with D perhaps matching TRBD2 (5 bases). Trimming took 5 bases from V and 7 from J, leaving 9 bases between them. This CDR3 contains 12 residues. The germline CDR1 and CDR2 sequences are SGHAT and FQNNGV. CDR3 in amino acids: CASSTSGNEQFF. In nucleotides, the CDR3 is TGTGCCAGCAGCACCTCGGGGAATGAGCAGTTCTTC.

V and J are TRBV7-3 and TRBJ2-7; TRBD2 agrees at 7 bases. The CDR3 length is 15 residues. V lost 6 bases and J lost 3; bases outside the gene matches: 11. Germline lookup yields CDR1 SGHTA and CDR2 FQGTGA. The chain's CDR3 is CASSLGEGISYEQYF. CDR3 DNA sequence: TGTGCCAGCAGTCTAGGGGAGGGGATCAGCTACGAGCAGTACTTC.

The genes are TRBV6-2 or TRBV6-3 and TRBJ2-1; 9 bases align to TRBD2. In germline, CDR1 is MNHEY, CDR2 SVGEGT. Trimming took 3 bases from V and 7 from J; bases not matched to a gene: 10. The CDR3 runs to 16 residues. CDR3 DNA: TGTGCCAGCAGTTATGGTTGGCGGGGGGGCTCTAATGAGCAGTTCTTC. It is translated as CASSYGWRGGSNEQFF.

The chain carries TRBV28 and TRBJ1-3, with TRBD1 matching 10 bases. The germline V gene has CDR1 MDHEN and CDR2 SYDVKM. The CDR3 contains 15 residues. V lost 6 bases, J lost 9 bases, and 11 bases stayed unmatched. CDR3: CASSHSGTGVITIYF. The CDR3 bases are TGTGCCAGCAGCCATTCCGGGACAGGGGTTATCACCATATATTTT. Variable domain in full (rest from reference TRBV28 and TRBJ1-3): DVKVTQSSRYLVKRTGEKVFLECVQDMDHENMFWYRQDPGLGLRLIYFSYDVKMKEKGDIPEGYSVSREKKERFSLILESASTNQTSMYLCASSHSGTGVITIYFGEGSWLTVV.

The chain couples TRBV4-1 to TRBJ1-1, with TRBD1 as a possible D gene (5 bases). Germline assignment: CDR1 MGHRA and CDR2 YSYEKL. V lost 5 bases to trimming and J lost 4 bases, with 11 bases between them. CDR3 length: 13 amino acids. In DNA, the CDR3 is TGCGCCAGCAGCAGGGAAAGGGGCACTGAAGCTTTCTTT. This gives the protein CASSRERGTEAFF.

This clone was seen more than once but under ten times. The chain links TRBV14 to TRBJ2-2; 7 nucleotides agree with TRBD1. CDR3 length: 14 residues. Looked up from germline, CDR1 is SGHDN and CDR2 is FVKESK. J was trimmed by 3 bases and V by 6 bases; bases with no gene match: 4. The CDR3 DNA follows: TGTGCCAGCAGTCCGACAGGGCACACCGGGGAGCTGTTTTTT. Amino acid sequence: CASSPTGHTGELFF.

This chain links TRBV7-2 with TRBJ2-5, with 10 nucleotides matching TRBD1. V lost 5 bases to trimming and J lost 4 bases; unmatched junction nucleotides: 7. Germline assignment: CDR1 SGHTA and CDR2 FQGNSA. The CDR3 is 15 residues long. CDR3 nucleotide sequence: TGTGCCAGCAGCCGGACAGGGGGTATCGGAGAGACCCAGTACTTC. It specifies CASSRTGGIGETQYF.

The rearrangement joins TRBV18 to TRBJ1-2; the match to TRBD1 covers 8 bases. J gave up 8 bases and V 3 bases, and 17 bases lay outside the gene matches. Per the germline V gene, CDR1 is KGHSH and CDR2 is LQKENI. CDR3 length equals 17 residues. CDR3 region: CASSPRSPDRGEGGYTF. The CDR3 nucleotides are TGTGCCAGCTCACCGCGGAGCCCCGACAGGGGAGAAGGGGGCTACACCTTC.

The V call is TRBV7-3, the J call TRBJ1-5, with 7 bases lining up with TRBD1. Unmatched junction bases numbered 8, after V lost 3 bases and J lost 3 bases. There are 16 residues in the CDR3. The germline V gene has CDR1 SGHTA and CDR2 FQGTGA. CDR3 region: CASSFGTGVDNQPQHF. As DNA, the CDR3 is TGTGCCAGCAGCTTTGGAACAGGGGTCGACAATCAGCCCCAGCATTTT.

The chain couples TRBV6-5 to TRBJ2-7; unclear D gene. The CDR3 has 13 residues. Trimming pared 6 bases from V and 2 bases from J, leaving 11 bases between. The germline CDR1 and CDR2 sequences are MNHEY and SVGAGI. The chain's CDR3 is CASRQLSTYEQYF. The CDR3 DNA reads TGTGCCAGCAGGCAATTAAGCACCTACGAGCAGTACTTC.

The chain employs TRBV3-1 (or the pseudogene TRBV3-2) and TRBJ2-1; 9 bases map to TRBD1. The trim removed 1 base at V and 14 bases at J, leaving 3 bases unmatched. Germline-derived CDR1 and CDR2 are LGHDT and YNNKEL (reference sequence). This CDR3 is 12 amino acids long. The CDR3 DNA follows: TGTGCCAGCAGCCAAGGCTGGGACAGGGAGTTCTTC. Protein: CASSQGWDREFF.

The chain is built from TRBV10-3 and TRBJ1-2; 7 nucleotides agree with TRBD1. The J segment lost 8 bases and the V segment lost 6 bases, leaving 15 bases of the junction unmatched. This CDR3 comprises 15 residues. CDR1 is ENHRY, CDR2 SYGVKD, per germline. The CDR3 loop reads CAIRDRQGGESGYTF. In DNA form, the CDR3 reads TGTGCCATCAGGGATAGACAGGGAGGCGAGTCAGGCTACACCTTC.

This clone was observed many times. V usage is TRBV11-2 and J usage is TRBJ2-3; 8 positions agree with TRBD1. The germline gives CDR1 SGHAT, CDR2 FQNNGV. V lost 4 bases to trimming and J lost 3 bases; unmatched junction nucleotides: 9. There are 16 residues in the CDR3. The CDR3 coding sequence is TGTGCCAGCAGCTCGCCGGACAGGGTGGCTACAGATACGCAGTATTTT. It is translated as CASSSPDRVATDTQYF.

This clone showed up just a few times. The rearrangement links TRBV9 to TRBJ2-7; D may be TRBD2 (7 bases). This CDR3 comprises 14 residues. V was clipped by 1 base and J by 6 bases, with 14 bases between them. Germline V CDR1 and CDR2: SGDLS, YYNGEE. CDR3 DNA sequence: TGTGCCAGCAGCGTAAGGGGGGGGCCGGGCGAGCAGTACTTC. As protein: CASSVRGGPGEQYF.

CDR3 loop: CAWRETGKNEKLFF. DNA for the CDR3: TGTGCCTGGAGAGAGACAGGGAAGAATGAAAAACTGTTTTTT. The chain carries TRBV30 and TRBJ1-4; TRBD1 matches at 7 bases. Trimming cost V 3 bases and J 5 bases; bases outside gene matches: 6. The CDR3 runs 14 residues. Germline V gene data show CDR1 as GTSNPN and CDR2 as SVGIG (reference sequence).

The CDR3 reads CASGLDQGKGGYTF. DNA for the CDR3: TGTGCTAGTGGTTTGGACCAGGGGAAGGGTGGCTACACCTTC. The chain recombines TRBV12-5 with TRBJ1-2, with a weak D call TRBD1 (6 bases). Trimming left V 1 base short and J 7 bases short, with 13 bases between. The CDR3 contains 14 residues. The germline CDR1 and CDR2 sequences are LGHNT and FRNRAP.

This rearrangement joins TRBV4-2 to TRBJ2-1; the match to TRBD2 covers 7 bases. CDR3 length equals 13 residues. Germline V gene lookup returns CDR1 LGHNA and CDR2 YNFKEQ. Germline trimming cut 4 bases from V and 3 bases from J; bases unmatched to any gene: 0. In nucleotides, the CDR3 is TGTGCCAGCAGCCGGGGGGGCTACAATGAGCAGTTCTTC. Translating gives CASSRGGYNEQFF.

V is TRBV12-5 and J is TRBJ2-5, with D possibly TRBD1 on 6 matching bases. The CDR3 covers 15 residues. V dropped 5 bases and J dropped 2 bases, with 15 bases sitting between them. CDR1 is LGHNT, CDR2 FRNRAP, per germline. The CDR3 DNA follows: TGTGCTAGTGGTCCCCCAGGGGCAAGACAAGAGACCCAGTACTTC. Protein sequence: CASGPPGARQETQYF.

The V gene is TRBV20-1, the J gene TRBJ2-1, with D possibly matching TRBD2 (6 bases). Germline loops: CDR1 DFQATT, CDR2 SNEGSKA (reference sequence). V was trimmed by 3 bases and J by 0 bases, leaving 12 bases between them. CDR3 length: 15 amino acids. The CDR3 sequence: CSASRGGVSYNEQFF. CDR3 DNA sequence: TGCAGTGCTAGTCGCGGAGGGGTCTCCTACAATGAGCAGTTCTTC.

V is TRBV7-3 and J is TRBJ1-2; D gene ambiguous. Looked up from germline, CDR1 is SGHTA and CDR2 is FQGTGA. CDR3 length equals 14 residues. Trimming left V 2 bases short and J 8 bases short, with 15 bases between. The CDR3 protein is CASSLSPGLEGYTF. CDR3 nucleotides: TGTGCCAGCAGCTTATCCCCAGGATTAGAGGGCTACACCTTC.

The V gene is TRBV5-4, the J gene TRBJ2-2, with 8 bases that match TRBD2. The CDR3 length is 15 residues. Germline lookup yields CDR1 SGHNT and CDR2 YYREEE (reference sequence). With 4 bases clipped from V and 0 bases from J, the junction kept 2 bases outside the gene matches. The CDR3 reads CASSRGGPNTGELFF. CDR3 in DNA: TGTGCCAGCAGCCGGGGGGGGCCGAACACCGGGGAGCTGTTTTTT.

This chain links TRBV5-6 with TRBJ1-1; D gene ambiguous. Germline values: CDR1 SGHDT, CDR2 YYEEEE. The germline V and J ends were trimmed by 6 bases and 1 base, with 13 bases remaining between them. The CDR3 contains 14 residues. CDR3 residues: CASKYGDRNTEAFF. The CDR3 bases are TGTGCCAGCAAGTACGGGGATAGGAACACTGAAGCTTTCTTT.

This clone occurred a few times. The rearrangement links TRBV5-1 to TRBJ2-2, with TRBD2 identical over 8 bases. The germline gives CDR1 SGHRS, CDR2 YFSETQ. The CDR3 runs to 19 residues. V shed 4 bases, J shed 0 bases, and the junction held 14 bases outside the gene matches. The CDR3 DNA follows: TGCGCCAGCAGCCTCCAGTGGTTAGCGGGGTCTACGAACACCGGGGAGCTGTTTTTT. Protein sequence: CASSLQWLAGSTNTGELFF.